This T cell receptor beta chain was sequenced for a study of cytomegalovirus exposure and HLA in healthy donors. About the study: Unique TCRs numbering roughly 85 million, obtained from HLA-typed donors, made up an early data release. Whole-study findings and limits: TCR beta V- and J-gene trimming was later associated with a missense DCLRE1C variant. In a later analysis, HLA-associated beta chains showed higher expansion and lower generation probabilities than comparable chains.

The CDR3 runs to 15 residues. Unmatched junction bases numbered 6, after V lost 6 bases and J lost 5 bases. Germline V lookup: CDR1 MGHDK, CDR2 SYGVNS. The PCR was carried out with 60 Vbeta primers and 13 Jbeta primers. The repertoire was sequenced with immunoSEQ multiplex PCR; TCRdb's copy has only in-frame clones and lacks some. The sample has about 120,000 clones; 15% to 17% are singletons. In this sample, this clone turned up a few times. Its target is unknown. Sequencing was performed on PBMCs. V usage is TRBV25-1 and J usage is TRBJ2-1, with TRBD2 matching 11 bases. This sequence was found in a woman aged 18-35 years in good health and CMV-seronegative. This chain's CDR3 is CASRTPGLADNEQFF. The CDR3 DNA follows: TGTGCCAGCAGGACCCCGGGACTAGCGGACAATGAGCAGTTCTTC.